The 8 T cell receptor beta chains given below trace back to one sample, sequenced in a study of cytomegalovirus exposure and HLA in healthy donors. With 60 Vbeta and 13 Jbeta primers, the PCR was carried out. The method was immunoSEQ multiplex PCR; TCRdb's version includes in-frame clones alone and lacks a portion of them. Of 130,000 to 150,000 clones listed, 60% to 85% are singletons. Source material: PBMCs. The receptors were gathered from a male donor in good health and CMV-seronegative.

The genes are TRBV11-2 and TRBJ2-5; 8 bases match TRBD1. CDR3 size: 16 residues. The trim removed 2 bases at V and 5 bases at J, leaving 10 bases unmatched. From germline, CDR1 is SGHAT and CDR2 FQNNGV. DNA of the CDR3: TGTGCCAGCAGCTTACGTGGACAGGGCGGATGGGAGACCCAGTACTTC. It specifies CASSLRGQGGWETQYF.

The chain combines TRBV5-1 with TRBJ2-2, with 7 nucleotides matching TRBD1. The germline CDR1 and CDR2 sequences are SGHRS and YFSETQ. Trimming removed 5 bases from V and 3 bases from J; junction bases left unmatched: 4. CDR3 length equals 14 residues. The CDR3 DNA is TGCGCCAGCAGAGCTACAGGGGACACCGGGGAGCTGTTTTTT. As protein: CASRATGDTGELFF.

The chain joins TRBV7-3 to TRBJ1-1; D is possibly TRBD1 (5 bases). The germline CDR1 and CDR2 sequences are SGHTA and FQGTGA. V gave up 6 bases and J gave up 8 bases, with 25 bases separating them. This CDR3 has 16 residues. CDR3 in amino acids: CASRSSIGSRDQEAFF. CDR3 nucleotide sequence: TGTGCCAGCAGGTCGTCCATCGGGAGCCGGGACCAAGAAGCTTTCTTT.

This clone has only one observation. The J gene is TRBJ2-2, the V gene TRBV2, with TRBD2 identical over 10 bases. From germline, CDR1 is SNHLY and CDR2 FYNNEI. Trimming took 4 bases from V and 7 from J; bases not matched to a gene: 9. The CDR3 is made up of 16 amino acids. CDR3 sequence (DNA): TGTGCCAGCAGTGGAGTAGCGGGAGGTAGTAACGGGGAGCTGTTTTTT. As protein: CASSGVAGGSNGELFF.

V is TRBV9 and J is TRBJ1-1, with D perhaps TRBD1 (6 bases). Germline V gene sequence: CDR1 SGDLS, CDR2 YYNGEE. The CDR3 sequence is 16 residues long. Trimming took off 0 bases at V and 1 base at J, with 13 bases between the two ends. This CDR3 is CASSVGWRQANTEAFF. Written as DNA, the CDR3 is TGTGCCAGCAGCGTAGGTTGGAGACAGGCGAACACTGAAGCTTTCTTT.

The gene calls are TRBV5-6 and TRBJ2-2; the D gene is possibly TRBD1 (5 bases). In germline, CDR1 is SGHDT, CDR2 YYEEEE. V lost 0 bases and J 0 bases, leaving 12 bases between the germline ends. The CDR3 runs 17 residues. The CDR3 DNA is TGTGCCAGCAGCTTGGAGACAGTCCACGCGAACACCGGGGAGCTGTTTTTT. Amino acids: CASSLETVHANTGELFF.

The chain recombines TRBV5-1 with TRBJ1-2; the match to TRBD1 covers 9 bases. This CDR3 is 15 amino acids long. V shed 0 bases and J 6 bases; nucleotides not matched to a gene: 6. Looked up from germline, CDR1 is SGHRS and CDR2 is YFSETQ. The CDR3 here is CASSLALTGGNGYTF. CDR3 coding DNA: TGCGCCAGCAGCTTGGCCCTGACAGGGGGTAATGGCTACACCTTC. The full variable domain, rest sourced from reference TRBV5-1 and TRBJ1-2, is KAGVTQTPRYLIKTRGQQVTLSCSPISGHRSVSWYQQTPGQGLQFLFEYFSETQRNKGNFPGRFSGRQFSNSRSEMNVSTLELGDSALYLCASSLALTGGNGYTFGSGTRLTVV.

J is TRBJ1-4 and V is TRBV25-1; no clear D gene. Trimming removed 4 bases at V and 5 bases at J, with 8 bases between. Germline CDR1 and CDR2: MGHDK and SYGVNS. The CDR3 spans 13 residues. CDR3 region: CASSAQSNEKLFF. CDR3 in DNA: TGTGCCAGCAGTGCACAGTCAAATGAAAAACTGTTTTTT.